The next 22 T cell receptor beta chains were all read from a single sample in a study of control samples from healthy donors and cancer patients. Sequenced by immunoSEQ multiplex PCR; TCRdb stores in-frame clones only, minus some. The sample carries 180,000 or so clones, 91% recorded once. The sequenced material came from blood. The receptors originated from a woman in her thirties in good health.

The rearrangement links TRBV5-1 to TRBJ1-2; the match to TRBD1 covers 9 bases. Germline V gene lookup returns CDR1 SGHRS and CDR2 YFSETQ. CDR3 length: 15 residues. Trimming cost V 3 bases and J 4 bases; bases outside gene matches: 7. DNA for the CDR3: TGCGCCAGCAGCTCCCTACAGGGGGCGGGCTATGGCTACACCTTC. Its protein product is CASSSLQGAGYGYTF.

The V gene is TRBV7-9, the J gene TRBJ2-3; 7 nucleotides agree with TRBD1. Germline CDR1 is SEHNR and CDR2 is FQNEAQ (reference sequence). The CDR3 totals 14 residues. Trimming removed 1 base from V and 4 bases from J; junction bases left unmatched: 2. The CDR3 DNA reads as TGTGCCAGCAGCTTAGGACAGGGTGCAGATACGCAGTATTTT. Its protein product is CASSLGQGADTQYF.

The chain joins TRBV2 to TRBJ1-2; D is perhaps TRBD1 (6 bases). Between the trimmed V and J ends, which lost 8 bases and 1 base, there was a span of 14 bases. This CDR3 has 14 amino acids. Germline V CDR1 and CDR2: SNHLY, FYNNEI. The CDR3 here is CASGDGGLNYGYTF. CDR3 nucleotides: TGTGCCAGCGGGGACGGGGGGCTTAACTATGGCTACACCTTC.

The chain recombines TRBV5-1 with TRBJ2-1; no definite D call. There are 15 residues in the CDR3. V shed 2 bases and J shed 4 bases, with 13 bases lying between them. Germline V gene sequence: CDR1 SGHRS, CDR2 YFSETQ. The CDR3 reads CASSLDVNPYNEQFF. The CDR3 coding sequence is TGCGCCAGCAGCTTAGACGTGAACCCTTACAATGAGCAGTTCTTC.

The chain employs TRBV6-1 and TRBJ1-4; a weak D match, TRBD1 (6 bases). Per germline, CDR1 MNHNS and CDR2 SASEGT. V was trimmed by 1 base and J by 7 bases, leaving 13 bases between them. The CDR3 spans 15 residues. CDR3 bases: TGTGCCAGCAGTGAAGTTGCGGGGGCGCGTGAAAAACTGTTTTTT. Translation: CASSEVAGAREKLFF.

As DNA, the CDR3 is TGTGCCAGCAGCCAAGATGGGAGCGGGAGGAATGAGCAGTTCTTC. Its translation: CASSQDGSGRNEQFF. This rearrangement joins TRBV4-2 to TRBJ2-1; 9 positions match TRBD2. Unmatched junction bases numbered 4, after V lost 0 bases and J lost 7 bases. Germline V gives CDR1 LGHNA, CDR2 YNFKEQ. CDR3 length: 15 amino acids.

This chain joins TRBV18 and TRBJ2-7, with D perhaps TRBD1 (6 bases). Germline lookup yields CDR1 KGHSH and CDR2 LQKENI. The V and J ends lost 6 bases and 6 bases respectively, with 12 bases between them. CDR3 length equals 12 residues. The CDR3: CASSLGHGEQYF. The CDR3 DNA is TGTGCCAGCTCCCTGGGACACGGCGAGCAGTACTTC.

This clone appeared a few times. The chain employs TRBV24-1 and TRBJ1-5; D may be TRBD1 (6 bases). The CDR3 is 15 residues long. Germline lookup yields CDR1 KGHDR and CDR2 SFDVKD. Trimming stripped 4 bases from V and 0 bases from J, with 9 bases between. CDR3 DNA sequence: TGTGCCACCAGTGACAGGGGCCATAGCAATCAGCCCCAGCATTTT. Its protein product is CATSDRGHSNQPQHF.

The chain joins TRBV11-1 to TRBJ2-3, with D possibly being TRBD2 (6 bases). The CDR3 consists of 12 residues. CDR1 is SGHAT, CDR2 FQDESV, per germline (reference sequence). The CDR3 loop reads CARGPCTDTQYF. In nucleotides, the CDR3 is TGTGCGCGGGGACCCTGCACAGATACGCAGTATTTT.

The DNA for the CDR3 is TGTGCCAGCAGCCAAGATAACGGATTTGGCTACACCTTC. It is translated as CASSQDNGFGYTF. The chain links TRBV3-1 (or the pseudogene TRBV3-2) to TRBJ1-2, with D hard to call. With 0 bases removed from V and 7 bases from J, the gap between germline ends came to 9 bases. Germline V gene data show CDR1 as LGHDT and CDR2 as YNNKEL (reference sequence). This CDR3 region has 13 residues.

This clone has just one count. This chain connects TRBV7-2 to TRBJ1-1, with D uncertain. V lost 2 bases and J 1 base, leaving 8 bases between the germline ends. Germline loops: CDR1 SGHTA, CDR2 FQGNSA. This CDR3 spans 14 amino acids. The DNA of the CDR3 is TGTGCCAGCAGCTTAACATTCGGGAACACTGAAGCTTTCTTT. As protein: CASSLTFGNTEAFF. The full variable domain, rest sourced from reference TRBV7-2 and TRBJ1-1, is GAGVSQSPSNKVTEKGKDVELRCDPISGHTALYWYRQSLGQGLEFLIYFQGNSAPDKSGLPSDRFSAERTGGSVSTLTIQRTQQEDSAVYLCASSLTFGNTEAFFGQGTRLTVV.

The J gene is TRBJ2-1, the V gene TRBV27, with D perhaps matching TRBD2 (6 bases). The CDR3 covers 13 residues. The germline CDR1 and CDR2 sequences are MNHEY and SMNVEV (reference sequence). Trimming took 8 bases from V and 3 from J, leaving 11 bases between them. CDR3 in DNA: TGTGCCAGCCGGGACTCCCTCTACAATGAGCAGTTCTTC. Amino acid sequence: CASRDSLYNEQFF.

On this clone: Within the sample, other DNA sequences also encode this same CDR3. This chain connects TRBV29-1 to TRBJ2-1; 7 bases match TRBD2. This CDR3 comprises 12 residues. Germline lookup yields CDR1 SQVTM and CDR2 ANQGSEA. The V gene end was trimmed by 4 bases and the J gene end by 4 bases; junction bases not matched to a gene: 1. Written as DNA, the CDR3 is TGCAGCGTTGGGGGGGGATACAATGAGCAGTTCTTC. It specifies CSVGGGYNEQFF.

The chain employs TRBV6-5 and TRBJ1-5, with D possibly TRBD1 on 6 matching bases. The CDR3 length is 14 residues. V was shortened by 4 bases and J by 4 bases, with 11 bases between the two germline ends. Germline V gene data show CDR1 as MNHEY and CDR2 as SVGAGI. This CDR3 reads CASSSGALNQPQHF. The CDR3 DNA reads as TGTGCCAGCAGTTCGGGGGCGCTAAATCAGCCCCAGCATTTT.

The chain recombines TRBV19 with TRBJ2-5; 11 bases fit TRBD1. V lost 6 bases and J lost 4; bases outside the gene matches: 13. CDR1 and CDR2 (germline): LNHDA, SQIVND (reference sequence). This CDR3 has 17 residues. Here the CDR3 reads CASRLGRTGGEGETQYF. CDR3 nucleotide sequence: TGTGCCAGTAGATTAGGGCGGACAGGGGGCGAAGGAGAGACCCAGTACTTC.

This chain uses TRBV4-2 with TRBJ1-1, with D possibly matching TRBD1 (5 bases). V lost 4 bases and J 3 bases, leaving 9 bases between the germline ends. Germline loops: CDR1 LGHNA, CDR2 YNFKEQ. This CDR3 has 13 residues. This CDR3 reads CASSPPGYTEAFF. CDR3 nucleotide sequence: TGTGCCAGCAGCCCCCCAGGGTACACTGAAGCTTTCTTT.

The rearrangement links TRBV3-1 (or the pseudogene TRBV3-2) to TRBJ1-2; 8 positions agree with TRBD1. The CDR3 has 13 amino acids. Germline V gives CDR1 LGHDT, CDR2 YNNKEL (reference sequence). After removal of 4 bases from V and 7 bases from J, the junction contained 5 bases not matched to a gene. Written as DNA, the CDR3 is TGTGCCAGCAGCCCGGACAGGGAGAGTGGCTACACCTTC. Translation gives CASSPDRESGYTF.

The V call is TRBV2, the J call TRBJ2-2; 7 bases match TRBD2. Germline trimming cut 1 base from V and 1 base from J; bases unmatched to any gene: 6. Germline V gene sequence: CDR1 SNHLY, CDR2 FYNNEI. This CDR3 has 17 amino acids. The CDR3 bases are TGTGCCAGCAGTGAAGGGGCTATAGCGGGGAACACCGGGGAGCTGTTTTTT. Residues: CASSEGAIAGNTGELFF. The full variable domain, rest sourced from reference TRBV2 and TRBJ2-2, is EPEVTQTPSHQVTQMGQEVILRCVPISNHLYFYWYRQILGQKVEFLVSFYNNEISEKSEIFDDQFSVERPDGSNFTLKIRSTKLEDSAMYFCASSEGAIAGNTGELFFGEGSRLTVL.

The chain combines TRBV3-1 (or the pseudogene TRBV3-2) with TRBJ2-1; 10 nucleotides agree with TRBD1. Per the germline V gene, CDR1 is LGHDT and CDR2 is YNNKEL (reference sequence). V dropped 5 bases and J dropped 8; count of bases not matched to a gene: 6. The CDR3 runs 14 residues. The CDR3 coding sequence is TGTGCCAGCAGCAGGGGACAGGGGATGCATGAGCAGTTCTTC. Amino acid sequence: CASSRGQGMHEQFF.

There are a few counts of this clone. Distinct nucleotide sequences in the sample also encode this CDR3. This chain uses TRBV11-2 with TRBJ2-7; D is ambiguous. CDR3 length: 12 residues. CDR1 and CDR2 from the germline V gene are SGHAT and FQNNGV. V lost 0 bases and J 3 bases, leaving 3 bases between the germline ends. CDR3 sequence: CASSLDRYEQYF. In DNA form, the CDR3 reads TGTGCCAGCAGCTTAGATCGCTACGAGCAGTACTTC. The full variable domain, in which reference TRBV11-2 and TRBJ2-7 provide the parts outside the CDR3, is EAGVAQSPRYKIIEKRQSVAFWCNPISGHATLYWYQQILGQGPKLLIQFQNNGVVDDSQLPKDRFSAERLKGVDSTLKIQPAKLEDSAVYLCASSLDRYEQYFGPGTRLTVT.

This chain uses TRBV9 with TRBJ1-2, with TRBD1 matching over 8 bases. Germline CDR1 reads SGDLS; CDR2 reads YYNGEE. The CDR3 length is 15 residues. J was trimmed by 4 bases and V by 1 base; bases with no gene match: 6. The CDR3: CASSVQGAPIYGYTF. The CDR3 bases are TGTGCCAGCAGCGTACAGGGGGCGCCTATCTATGGCTACACCTTC.

The V and J genes are TRBV3-1 (or the pseudogene TRBV3-2) and TRBJ1-6; no definite D call. With 10 bases removed from V and 4 bases from J, the gap between germline ends came to 11 bases. CDR1 is LGHDT, CDR2 YNNKEL, per germline (reference sequence). The length of the CDR3 is 13 residues. CDR3 residues: CATRRSYNSPLHF. The CDR3 DNA follows: TGTGCCACCCGTCGCTCGTATAATTCACCCCTCCACTTT.